A selection of T cell receptor beta chains follows, all from one sample in a study of regulatory T cells in long-lasting Graves disease. TCRdb re-analysed the multiplex PCR reads in MiXCR, keeping a single row per CDR3 protein. Of 700,000 or so distinct CDR3 sequences in the sample, about 30% were seen once. The source material was peripheral blood mononuclear cells (PBMCs), sampled when the disease was refractory, from a patient treated with antithyroid drugs. These receptors were taken from a female donor with Graves disease. Each CDR3 is given with its conserved first and last residue. Fields, in order: D gene, clone size, V gene, J gene, CDR3 DNA, CDR3 protein. A D gene is named only where the DNA matches it firmly. Rows give clone size only sometimes, using once, few, many, or a class for an expanded clone.

d_call: -
clone_size: many
v_call: TRBV28
j_call: TRBJ1-2
cdr3_nt: TGTGCCAGCAGTTTATCCCCCCGCGCGGGGGGCTACACCTTC
cdr3_aa: CASSLSPRAGGYTF

d_call: TRBD1
clone_size: -
v_call: TRBV3-1
j_call: TRBJ1-1
cdr3_nt: TGTGCCAGCAGCCCGGCCTGGGGACAGAAAATGGGCACTGAAGCTTTCTTT
cdr3_aa: CASSPAWGQKMGTEAFF

d_call: -
clone_size: many
v_call: TRBV28
j_call: TRBJ1-2
cdr3_nt: TGTGCCGAGAGAAAGGCGGGTCTAAACTATGGCTACACCTTC
cdr3_aa: CAERKAGLNYGYTF

d_call: TRBD2
clone_size: few
v_call: TRBV27
j_call: TRBJ2-7
cdr3_nt: TGTGCCAGCAGTCCATCGGGGGGGGGACGTAAATTCTCCTACGAGCAGTACTTC
cdr3_aa: CASSPSGGGRKFSYEQYF

d_call: -
clone_size: few
v_call: TRBV29-1
j_call: TRBJ1-1
cdr3_nt: TGCAGCGTTGCAGTAACGGTGAACACTGAAGCTTTCTTT
cdr3_aa: CSVAVTVNTEAFF

d_call: -
clone_size: -
v_call: TRBV20-1
j_call: TRBJ1-4
cdr3_nt: TGCAGTGTTCCGGACAGCACCCTTAATGAAAAACTGTTTTTT
cdr3_aa: CSVPDSTLNEKLFF

d_call: TRBD1
clone_size: -
v_call: TRBV19
j_call: TRBJ1-2
cdr3_nt: TGTGCCAGTACCTGGGGACAGAGCTATGGCTACACCTTC
cdr3_aa: CASTWGQSYGYTF

d_call: -
clone_size: -
v_call: TRBV30
j_call: TRBJ1-5
cdr3_nt: TGTGCCTGGAGTGGACAGGAAAGTCAGCCCCAGCATTTT
cdr3_aa: CAWSGQESQPQHF

d_call: TRBD1
clone_size: -
v_call: TRBV28
j_call: TRBJ2-7
cdr3_nt: TGTGCCAGCCTAACAGGGGCCCACGAGCAGTACTTC
cdr3_aa: CASLTGAHEQYF

d_call: TRBD2
clone_size: -
v_call: TRBV6-1
j_call: TRBJ2-4
cdr3_nt: TGTGCCAGCAGGGGATCCGGGACTATCCAGTACTTC
cdr3_aa: CASRGSGTIQYF

d_call: -
clone_size: -
v_call: TRBV20-1
j_call: TRBJ1-6
cdr3_nt: TGCAGTGCTAGATGGCAGGGTAGTTCACCCCTCCACTTT
cdr3_aa: CSARWQGSSPLHF

d_call: -
clone_size: -
v_call: TRBV18
j_call: TRBJ1-1
cdr3_nt: TGTGCCAGCTCACCACAGGGGTGGGATGGCACTGAAGCTTTCTTT
cdr3_aa: CASSPQGWDGTEAFF

d_call: TRBD1
clone_size: many
v_call: TRBV11-2
j_call: TRBJ1-2
cdr3_nt: TGTGCCAGCAGCCCACGTGGGGCAGGGGGCAACTATGGCTACACCTTC
cdr3_aa: CASSPRGAGGNYGYTF

d_call: -
clone_size: many
v_call: TRBV11-2
j_call: TRBJ2-7
cdr3_nt: TGTGCCAGCAGCCCAGGGACGGCGGGACCCTACGAGCAGTACTTC
cdr3_aa: CASSPGTAGPYEQYF

d_call: -
clone_size: -
v_call: TRBV10-1
j_call: TRBJ2-5
cdr3_nt: TGCGCCAGCAGTGAGTTGGGGGCGCGGCAAGAGACCCAGTACTTC
cdr3_aa: CASSELGARQETQYF

d_call: TRBD2
clone_size: -
v_call: TRBV11-2
j_call: TRBJ2-7
cdr3_nt: TGTGCCAGCAGCTTAGAGACGGGAGGGTGGGCCGAGCAGTACTTC
cdr3_aa: CASSLETGGWAEQYF

d_call: -
clone_size: few
v_call: TRBV2
j_call: TRBJ1-3
cdr3_nt: TGTGCCAGCAATCGACCCGGACGTAGCTCTGGAAACACCATATATTTT
cdr3_aa: CASNRPGRSSGNTIYF

d_call: TRBD1
clone_size: few
v_call: TRBV19
j_call: TRBJ1-2
cdr3_nt: TGTGCCAGTACCATCGACAGGGGTCTCGGCTACACCTTC
cdr3_aa: CASTIDRGLGYTF

d_call: -
clone_size: few
v_call: TRBV6-1
j_call: TRBJ2-7
cdr3_nt: TGTGCCAGCAGTCCCCCATCCTCTCAGGGTTCCTACGAGCAGTACTTC
cdr3_aa: CASSPPSSQGSYEQYF

d_call: TRBD2
clone_size: -
v_call: TRBV18
j_call: TRBJ2-7
cdr3_nt: TGTGCCAGCTCACCACCTGTAGCGGGATACTACGAGCAGTACTTC
cdr3_aa: CASSPPVAGYYEQYF

d_call: -
clone_size: -
v_call: TRBV7-9
j_call: TRBJ1-5
cdr3_nt: TGTGCCAGCAGCCCGGGCCGGGAGGCATATAATCAGCCCCAGCATTTT
cdr3_aa: CASSPGREAYNQPQHF

d_call: -
clone_size: -
v_call: TRBV11-2
j_call: TRBJ2-7
cdr3_nt: TGTGCCACCACCCTACTTACCCCCCTTGGGGAGCAGTACTTC
cdr3_aa: CATTLLTPLGEQYF

d_call: -
clone_size: -
v_call: TRBV6-2/TRBV6-3
j_call: TRBJ2-7
cdr3_nt: TGTGCCAGCAGTGAATGGGCAGTATCTACTGGCCTACCCCACGAGCAGTACTTC
cdr3_aa: CASSEWAVSTGLPHEQYF

d_call: TRBD2
clone_size: -
v_call: TRBV4-1
j_call: TRBJ2-7
cdr3_nt: TGCGCCAGCAGCCCCAGGACTAGCGAATCCTACGAGCAGTACTTC
cdr3_aa: CASSPRTSESYEQYF

d_call: -
clone_size: -
v_call: TRBV3-1
j_call: TRBJ1-1
cdr3_nt: TGTGCCAGCAGCCGAAGGCTAGTGGATGAAGCTTTCTTT
cdr3_aa: CASSRRLVDEAFF

d_call: TRBD1
clone_size: few
v_call: TRBV5-1
j_call: TRBJ1-1
cdr3_nt: TGCGCCAGCAGCGCCTGGGGAACAGGGGGGACTGAAGCTTTCTTT
cdr3_aa: CASSAWGTGGTEAFF

d_call: -
clone_size: many
v_call: TRBV12-3/TRBV12-4
j_call: TRBJ2-2
cdr3_nt: TGTGCCAGCAGTTTAAAGGTAGTGGGCTCGAACACCGGGGAGCTGTTTTTT
cdr3_aa: CASSLKVVGSNTGELFF

d_call: -
clone_size: -
v_call: TRBV15
j_call: TRBJ1-2
cdr3_nt: TGTGCCACCAGCAGAGATCGGGGCAAAGGGTACACCTTC
cdr3_aa: CATSRDRGKGYTF

d_call: -
clone_size: -
v_call: TRBV28
j_call: TRBJ1-2
cdr3_nt: TGTGCCAGCAGTTCCACCGGGACCGTCAACTATGGCTACACCTTC
cdr3_aa: CASSSTGTVNYGYTF

d_call: -
clone_size: few
v_call: TRBV2
j_call: TRBJ2-4
cdr3_nt: TGTGCCAGCAGCGATCAGGGGACAGCCAAAAACATTCAGTACTTC
cdr3_aa: CASSDQGTAKNIQYF

d_call: -
clone_size: many
v_call: TRBV2
j_call: TRBJ2-7
cdr3_nt: TGTGCCAGCAGTGGGCCCTTCTTCGAGACCTACGTCTCCGAGCAGTACTTC
cdr3_aa: CASSGPFFETYVSEQYF

d_call: TRBD1
clone_size: many
v_call: TRBV28
j_call: TRBJ2-5
cdr3_nt: TGTGCCAGCAGTTCAACCGGGACAGGGGGTCGGGAGACCCAGTACTTC
cdr3_aa: CASSSTGTGGRETQYF

d_call: TRBD1
clone_size: -
v_call: TRBV20-1
j_call: TRBJ2-2
cdr3_nt: TGCAGTGCTAGAGATAGGGGACAGCCTCGCACCGGGGAGCTGTTTTTT
cdr3_aa: CSARDRGQPRTGELFF

d_call: -
clone_size: -
v_call: TRBV5-1
j_call: TRBJ2-7
cdr3_nt: TGCGCCAGCAGCTTGATGGAGGGCGAGCAGTACTTC
cdr3_aa: CASSLMEGEQYF

d_call: -
clone_size: few
v_call: TRBV3-1
j_call: TRBJ2-1
cdr3_nt: TGTGCCAGCAGCCAAGTTTTGGCCTACAATGAGCAGTTCTTC
cdr3_aa: CASSQVLAYNEQFF

d_call: -
clone_size: -
v_call: TRBV27
j_call: TRBJ2-7
cdr3_nt: TGTGCCAGCACTACCGGGGGCAGAGCCTACGAGCAGTACTTC
cdr3_aa: CASTTGGRAYEQYF

d_call: TRBD2
clone_size: -
v_call: TRBV5-5
j_call: TRBJ2-2
cdr3_nt: TGTGCCAGCAGCCCCGGACTAGCGGGGGGGGATTACACCGGGGAGCTGTTTTTT
cdr3_aa: CASSPGLAGGDYTGELFF

d_call: -
clone_size: -
v_call: TRBV20-1
j_call: TRBJ2-7
cdr3_nt: TGCAGTGCTAGAAACAGGATGATCTACGAGCAGTACTTC
cdr3_aa: CSARNRMIYEQYF

d_call: -
clone_size: -
v_call: TRBV4-2
j_call: TRBJ1-1
cdr3_nt: TGTGCCAGCAGCCAAGGGGGGACCGCCGGTGACACTGAAGCTTTCTTT
cdr3_aa: CASSQGGTAGDTEAFF

d_call: TRBD1
clone_size: many
v_call: TRBV5-5
j_call: TRBJ2-7
cdr3_nt: TGTGCCAGCAGCTTCATGTCCGGGACAGGGGGCCACGAGCAGTACTTC
cdr3_aa: CASSFMSGTGGHEQYF

d_call: -
clone_size: -
v_call: TRBV28
j_call: TRBJ2-2
cdr3_nt: TGTGCCAGCAGACGTACTAGTTCGCCCGGGGAGCTGTTTTTT
cdr3_aa: CASRRTSSPGELFF

d_call: -
clone_size: many
v_call: TRBV28
j_call: TRBJ1-1
cdr3_nt: TGTGGCACGGGAGTAGGTCGTGCTGAAGCTTTCTTT
cdr3_aa: CGTGVGRAEAFF

d_call: -
clone_size: few
v_call: TRBV10-3
j_call: TRBJ2-7
cdr3_nt: TGTGCCATCAGTGAGCCTAAGGGGGTTCTGACAATTTCCTACGAGCAGTACTTC
cdr3_aa: CAISEPKGVLTISYEQYF

d_call: -
clone_size: -
v_call: TRBV18
j_call: TRBJ2-7
cdr3_nt: TGTGCCAGCTCACCACGGAGGGGTTACGAGCAGTACTTC
cdr3_aa: CASSPRRGYEQYF

d_call: -
clone_size: -
v_call: TRBV12-3/TRBV12-4
j_call: TRBJ2-7
cdr3_nt: TGTGCCAGCAGTCCTCGACAGCCTAACTACGAGCAGTACTTC
cdr3_aa: CASSPRQPNYEQYF

d_call: -
clone_size: once
v_call: TRBV7-9
j_call: TRBJ1-5
cdr3_nt: TGTGCCAGCAGCTCGACAAGGTATAGCAATCAGCCCCAGCATTTT
cdr3_aa: CASSSTRYSNQPQHF

d_call: TRBD1
clone_size: -
v_call: TRBV19
j_call: TRBJ2-7
cdr3_nt: TGTGCCAGTAGTCGGGACAGGGCTCCCACCTACGAGCAGTACTTC
cdr3_aa: CASSRDRAPTYEQYF

d_call: -
clone_size: few
v_call: TRBV29-1
j_call: TRBJ1-1
cdr3_nt: TGCAGCGTTGAAAGGGAGACTGAAGCTTTCTTT
cdr3_aa: CSVERETEAFF

d_call: TRBD1
clone_size: few
v_call: TRBV5-1
j_call: TRBJ2-7
cdr3_nt: TGCGCCAGCAGCTCCGGGACAGGGTACTACGAGCAGTACTTC
cdr3_aa: CASSSGTGYYEQYF

d_call: -
clone_size: -
v_call: TRBV19
j_call: TRBJ1-1
cdr3_nt: TGTGCCAGTATACAGTGGAACACTGAAGCTTTCTTT
cdr3_aa: CASIQWNTEAFF